These 31 T cell receptor beta chains were sequenced from one sample in a study of CD8 T cells in Susac syndrome. Reverse transcription of roughly 0.45 to 1 ug RNA was carried out with random hexamers. MiXCR, applied by TCRdb to the immunoSEQ multiplex PCR reads, yields one record per CDR3 protein. The table shows approximately 76,000 distinct CDR3 sequences, with roughly 95% occurring only once. Source material: CD8+ T cells from PBMCs. These receptors came from a human donor with multiple sclerosis.

This chain uses TRBV9 with TRBJ1-2; 10 nucleotides agree with TRBD1. Germline values: CDR1 SGDLS, CDR2 YYNGEE. The V gene end was trimmed by 4 bases and the J gene end by 8 bases; junction bases not matched to a gene: 14. This CDR3 is built from 16 residues. CDR3 nucleotide sequence: TGTGCCAGCAGCCAATTCGCCTTGGGGACAGGGGTCGGCTACACCTTC. This sequence encodes CASSQFALGTGVGYTF.

The CDR3 sequence is CASSPGRETQYF. The CDR3 DNA sequence: TGTGCCAGTAGTCCGGGGAGAGAGACCCAGTACTTC. The genes are TRBV19 and TRBJ2-5; a possible D gene is TRBD2 (5 bases). Germline V gene data show CDR1 as LNHDA and CDR2 as SQIVND (reference sequence). The CDR3 sequence is 12 residues long. V was shortened by 5 bases and J by 4 bases, with 8 bases between the two germline ends.

V usage is TRBV3-1 and J usage is TRBJ2-7, with 7 bases that match TRBD2. CDR3 length: 17 residues. The J segment lost 6 bases and the V segment lost 2 bases, leaving 16 bases of the junction unmatched. Germline values: CDR1 LGHDT, CDR2 YNNKEL (reference sequence). The CDR3 DNA is TGTGCCAGCAGCCAACTCCACACTGGCGGGGGATCTGGCGAGCAGTACTTC. This codes for CASSQLHTGGGSGEQYF.

The chain couples TRBV3-1 to TRBJ2-5; D is perhaps TRBD1 (5 bases). CDR1 is LGHDT, CDR2 YNNKEL, per germline (reference sequence). The CDR3 covers 15 residues. Trimming took 3 bases from V and 1 from J, leaving 12 bases between them. The CDR3 sequence: CASSHPGHFQETQYF. The CDR3, as DNA: TGTGCCAGCAGCCACCCCGGACACTTCCAAGAGACCCAGTACTTC.

V and J are TRBV4-3 and TRBJ2-3; D is unresolved. Germline loops: CDR1 LGHNA, CDR2 YSLEER. The V end lost 0 bases, the J end lost 6 bases, and 7 bases lay between the germline ends. The CDR3 is 13 amino acids. The DNA of the CDR3 is TGCGCCAGCAGCCAAGAACCTGTGGATACGCAGTATTTT. This translates into CASSQEPVDTQYF.

The rearrangement uses TRBV27 and TRBJ2-1; D is perhaps TRBD1 (6 bases). Germline V gene sequence: CDR1 MNHEY, CDR2 SMNVEV (reference sequence). The CDR3 covers 14 residues. The V gene lost 5 bases and the J gene lost 10 bases, with 18 bases spanning the gap. CDR3: CASSPTTTGREQFF. CDR3 DNA: TGTGCCAGCAGTCCTACCACCACAGGGCGCGAGCAGTTCTTC.

J is TRBJ2-1 and V is TRBV27, with 9 positions matching TRBD2. Germline lookup yields CDR1 MNHEY and CDR2 SMNVEV (reference sequence). This CDR3 spans 16 amino acids. Unmatched junction bases numbered 13, after V lost 5 bases and J lost 8 bases. CDR3 DNA: TGTGCCAGCAGTACCCCCCCTAGCGGGATTAACGATGAGCAGTTCTTC. It specifies CASSTPPSGINDEQFF.

The chain links TRBV6-1 to TRBJ2-1, with 10 bases matching TRBD2. Germline CDR1 and CDR2: MNHNS and SASEGT. The CDR3 spans 15 residues. With V trimmed by 6 bases and J by 10 bases, 12 bases remained unmatched. This chain's CDR3 is CASRTRLAGAGEQFF. The CDR3, as DNA: TGTGCCAGCAGGACGCGCCTAGCGGGAGCGGGGGAGCAGTTCTTC.

V usage is TRBV6-5 and J usage is TRBJ1-1, with 8 bases lining up with TRBD1. V lost 6 bases and J lost 10; bases outside the gene matches: 10. CDR3 length equals 13 residues. Per germline, CDR1 MNHEY and CDR2 SVGAGI. CDR3 nucleotides: TGTGCCAGCAGCCTAGGACAGGGTAGAGTAGCTTTCTTT. This sequence encodes CASSLGQGRVAFF.

The rearrangement joins TRBV9 to TRBJ1-5; 7 positions agree with TRBD1. The V and J ends lost 3 bases and 0 bases, in that order; junction bases with no gene match: 6. Germline V gives CDR1 SGDLS, CDR2 YYNGEE. CDR3 size: 16 residues. In nucleotides, the CDR3 is TGTGCCAGCAGCGACGGGACAGCAAGTAGCAATCAGCCCCAGCATTTT. Its translation is CASSDGTASSNQPQHF.

This clonotype occurred once. The chain links TRBV7-9 to TRBJ1-1; TRBD1 agrees at 8 bases. The CDR3 contains 15 residues. Trimming removed 5 bases from V and 1 base from J; junction bases left unmatched: 6. Looked up from germline, CDR1 is SEHNR and CDR2 is FQNEAQ (reference sequence). In DNA, the CDR3 is TGTGCCAGCAGCACAAGACAGGGGAAGAACACTGAAGCTTTCTTT. Protein product: CASSTRQGKNTEAFF.

The chain couples TRBV27 to TRBJ2-7; 10 bases line up with TRBD1. The V and J ends lost 1 base and 4 bases, in that order; junction bases with no gene match: 4. In germline, CDR1 is MNHEY, CDR2 SMNVEV (reference sequence). The CDR3 sequence is 15 residues long. CDR3 DNA: TGTGCCAGCAGTTTATGGGGACAGGGGAAGTACGAGCAGTACTTC. It translates to CASSLWGQGKYEQYF.

V and J are TRBV27 and TRBJ2-5, with 13 bases that match TRBD2. The length of the CDR3 is 14 residues. The junction had 0 bases not matched to a gene; V was cut back by 6 bases and J by 2 bases. Germline V gene sequence: CDR1 MNHEY, CDR2 SMNVEV (reference sequence). The CDR3 spells CASRLAGGQETQYF. In DNA, the CDR3 is TGTGCCAGCAGACTAGCGGGAGGGCAAGAGACCCAGTACTTC.

This chain uses TRBV19 with TRBJ1-5; no clear D gene. The CDR3 runs 12 residues. V was trimmed by 3 bases and J by 6 bases, leaving 6 bases between them. Looked up from germline, CDR1 is LNHDA and CDR2 is SQIVND (reference sequence). The CDR3: CASSIGIQPQHF. In DNA form, the CDR3 reads TGTGCCAGTAGTATTGGGATTCAGCCCCAGCATTTT. The entire variable domain, with the rest obtained from reference TRBV19 and TRBJ1-5, is as follows: DGGITQSPKYLFRKEGQNVTLSCEQNLNHDAMYWYRQDPGQGLRLIYYSQIVNDFQKGDIAEGYSVSREKKESFPLTVTSAQKNPTAFYLCASSIGIQPQHFGDGTRLSIL.

The rearrangement uses TRBV29-1 and TRBJ2-7; D remains ambiguous. Germline assignment: CDR1 SQVTM and CDR2 ANQGSEA. This CDR3 contains 13 residues. Trimming removed 4 bases at V and 0 bases at J, with 10 bases between. CDR3 region: CSVAPADSYEQYF. The CDR3 coding sequence is TGCAGCGTTGCTCCGGCGGACTCCTACGAGCAGTACTTC.

This clonotype was seen once. V gene TRBV7-9 combines with J gene TRBJ2-7; D remains ambiguous. V lost 8 bases and J lost 10, with 18 bases in between. CDR3 length: 12 residues. From germline, CDR1 is SEHNR and CDR2 FQNEAQ (reference sequence). CDR3 sequence (DNA): TGTGCCAGCGGCTCATTCTCCGGGTCTCAGTACTTC. Protein: CASGSFSGSQYF.

J is TRBJ2-1 and V is TRBV30; D is perhaps TRBD1 or TRBD2 (5 bases each). There are 14 residues in the CDR3. Germline V gene lookup returns CDR1 GTSNPN and CDR2 SVGIG (reference sequence). V was shortened by 8 bases and J by 6 bases, with 20 bases between the two germline ends. CDR3 sequence: CAGTASSSRNEQFF. CDR3 coding DNA: TGTGCCGGGACCGCGTCTAGCTCTCGCAATGAGCAGTTCTTC.

The chain combines TRBV7-9 with TRBJ1-2; 7 positions match TRBD1. CDR3 length: 14 amino acids. The J segment lost 4 bases and the V segment lost 3 bases, leaving 5 bases of the junction unmatched. Germline CDR1 and CDR2: SEHNR and FQNEAQ (reference sequence). CDR3 sequence reads: CASSFTGDPYGYTF. Written as DNA, the CDR3 is TGTGCCAGCAGCTTCACAGGGGACCCCTATGGCTACACCTTC.

The gene calls are TRBV29-1 and TRBJ2-1; tentatively, D is TRBD2 (6 bases). The germline CDR1 and CDR2 sequences are SQVTM and ANQGSEA. V lost 6 bases to trimming and J lost 1 base, with 22 bases between them. The CDR3 has 17 amino acids. CDR3 region: CSVIGTSPQLSYNEQFF. The CDR3 region has the DNA TGCAGCGTCATCGGGACTTCTCCTCAGCTGTCCTACAATGAGCAGTTCTTC.

J is TRBJ2-1 and V is TRBV11-2; 9 bases align to TRBD2. Germline V lookup: CDR1 SGHAT, CDR2 FQNNGV. CDR3 length equals 16 residues. Unmatched junction bases numbered 3, after V lost 2 bases and J lost 1 base. Written as DNA, the CDR3 is TGTGCCAGCAGCTTAAGCGGGAGGCCATCCTACAATGAGCAGTTCTTC. Protein sequence: CASSLSGRPSYNEQFF.

The V gene is TRBV10-3, the J gene TRBJ2-7, with D possibly being TRBD1 (5 bases). The ends were cut back, 4 bases at V and 0 bases at J, with 13 bases in the middle. CDR3 size: 15 residues. CDR1 ENHRY and CDR2 SYGVKD come from the germline V gene. CDR3 DNA: TGTGCCATCAGTGGACAGACAAAGAGCTCCTACGAGCAGTACTTC. Its protein is CAISGQTKSSYEQYF.

The CDR3 nucleotides are TGTGCCAGCAGTGTCGGAGGGACAGGGTCCTACGAGCAGTACTTC. It encodes CASSVGGTGSYEQYF. The chain links TRBV2 to TRBJ2-7; 9 bases fit TRBD1. V shed 4 bases, J shed 1 base, and the junction held 5 bases outside the gene matches. The CDR3 sequence is 15 residues long. Germline V lookup: CDR1 SNHLY, CDR2 FYNNEI.

The rearrangement uses TRBV29-1 and TRBJ2-7; D remains unclear. The CDR3 extends over 14 amino acids. The V and J ends lost 0 bases and 0 bases respectively, with 9 bases between them. Germline V gene data show CDR1 as SQVTM and CDR2 as ANQGSEA. CDR3 sequence: CSVEDSGSSYEQYF. In nucleotides, the CDR3 is TGCAGCGTTGAAGATTCGGGCAGCTCCTACGAGCAGTACTTC.

This chain's CDR3 is CASSPDNIIYEQYF. The CDR3, as DNA: TGTGCCAGCTCACCCGATAACATAATCTACGAGCAGTACTTC. The rearrangement uses TRBV18 and TRBJ2-7; D gene unclear. Trimming removed 3 bases at V and 3 bases at J, with 12 bases between. The germline V gene encodes CDR1 KGHSH and CDR2 LQKENI. The CDR3 sequence is 14 residues long.

The chain has TRBV29-1 and TRBJ2-7; 8 bases are shared with TRBD1. There are 13 residues in the CDR3. Germline V gene sequence: CDR1 SQVTM, CDR2 ANQGSEA. CDR3 protein: CSAGGPQSYEQYF. As DNA, the CDR3 is TGCAGTGCAGGGGGCCCGCAATCCTACGAGCAGTACTTC.

The chain employs TRBV4-1 and TRBJ2-7; D call uncertain. The CDR3 is made up of 14 amino acids. The germline gives CDR1 MGHRA, CDR2 YSYEKL. Trimming cost V 1 base and J 0 bases, with 7 bases left between them. The CDR3 DNA reads TGCGCCAGCAGCCAAGTAGCCAGCTCCTACGAGCAGTACTTC. This gives the protein CASSQVASSYEQYF.

V and J are TRBV7-6 and TRBJ1-1, with D unresolved. Between the trimmed V and J ends, which lost 2 bases and 3 bases, there was a span of 7 bases. CDR3 length equals 13 residues. The germline V gene has CDR1 SGHVS and CDR2 FNYEAQ. The CDR3 region is CASSLQRYTEAFF. The CDR3 DNA reads TGTGCCAGCAGCTTACAACGATACACTGAAGCTTTCTTT.

The V and J genes are TRBV30 and TRBJ2-1; 8 bases are a match to TRBD2. This CDR3 has 14 amino acids. Unmatched junction bases numbered 7, after V lost 7 bases and J lost 2 bases. Looked up from germline, CDR1 is GTSNPN and CDR2 is SVGIG (reference sequence). The CDR3 nucleotides are TGTGCCTACCGAACTAGCGGCCCCTACAATGAGCAGTTCTTC. It translates to CAYRTSGPYNEQFF.

The chain combines TRBV29-1 with TRBJ2-7, with D unresolved. The CDR3 loop spans 12 amino acids. V shed 6 bases and J shed 6 bases, with 15 bases lying between them. Germline lookup yields CDR1 SQVTM and CDR2 ANQGSEA. The CDR3 protein is CSVVVPSSEQYF. CDR3 sequence (DNA): TGCAGCGTCGTGGTCCCCTCGTCCGAGCAGTACTTC.

The V gene is TRBV27, the J gene TRBJ2-1; D is ambiguous. V was trimmed by 0 bases and J by 9 bases, leaving 9 bases between them. This CDR3 region has 13 residues. The germline V gene has CDR1 MNHEY and CDR2 SMNVEV (reference sequence). The CDR3 nucleotides read TGTGCCAGCAGTTTATCCTTTGACCTTGAGCAGTTCTTC. Amino acids: CASSLSFDLEQFF.

This clonotype was picked up a small number of times. The chain employs TRBV12-3 or TRBV12-4 and TRBJ1-5; D is unclear. The CDR3 is 13 amino acids. V lost 2 bases to trimming and J lost 0 bases, with 2 bases between them. In DNA form, the CDR3 reads TGTGCCAGCAGTTTAAATAGCAATCAGCCCCAGCATTTT. Translation gives CASSLNSNQPQHF.